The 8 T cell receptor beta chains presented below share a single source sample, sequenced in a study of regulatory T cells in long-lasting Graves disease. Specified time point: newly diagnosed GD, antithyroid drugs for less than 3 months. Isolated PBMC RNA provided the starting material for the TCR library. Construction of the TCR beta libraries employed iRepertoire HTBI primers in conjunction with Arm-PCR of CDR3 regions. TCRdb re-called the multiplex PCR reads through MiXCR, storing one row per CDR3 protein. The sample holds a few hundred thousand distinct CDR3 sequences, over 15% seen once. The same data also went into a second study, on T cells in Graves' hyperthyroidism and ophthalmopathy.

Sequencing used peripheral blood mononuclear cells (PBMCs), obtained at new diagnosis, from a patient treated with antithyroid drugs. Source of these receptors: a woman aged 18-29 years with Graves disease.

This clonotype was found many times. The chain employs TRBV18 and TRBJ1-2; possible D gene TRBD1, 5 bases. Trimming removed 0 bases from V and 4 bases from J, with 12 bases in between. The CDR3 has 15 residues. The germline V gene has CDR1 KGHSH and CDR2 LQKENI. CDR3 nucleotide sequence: TGTGCCAGCTCACCACCGAGGACACCTCTCTATGGCTACACCTTC. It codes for CASSPPRTPLYGYTF.

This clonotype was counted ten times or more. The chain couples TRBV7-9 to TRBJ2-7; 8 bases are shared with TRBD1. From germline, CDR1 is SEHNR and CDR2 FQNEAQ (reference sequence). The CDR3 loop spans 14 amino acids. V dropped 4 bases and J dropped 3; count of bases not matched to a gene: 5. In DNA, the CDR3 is TGTGCCAGCAGCTACGCGGACAGGGACTACGAGCAGTACTTC. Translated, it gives CASSYADRDYEQYF. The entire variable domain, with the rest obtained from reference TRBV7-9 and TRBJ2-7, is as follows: DTGVSQNPRHKITKRGQNVTFRCDPISEHNRLYWYRQTLGQGPEFLTYFQNEAQLEKSRLLSDRFSAERPKGSFSTLEIQRTEQGDSAMYLCASSYADRDYEQYFGPGTRLTVT.

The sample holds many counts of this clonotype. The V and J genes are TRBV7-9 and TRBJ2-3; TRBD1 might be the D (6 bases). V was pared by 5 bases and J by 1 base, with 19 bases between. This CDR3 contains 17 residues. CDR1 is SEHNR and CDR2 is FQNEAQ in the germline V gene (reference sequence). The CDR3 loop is CASSQSQGIRGTDTQYF. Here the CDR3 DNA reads TGTGCCAGCAGCCAAAGCCAGGGGATACGTGGCACAGATACGCAGTATTTT.

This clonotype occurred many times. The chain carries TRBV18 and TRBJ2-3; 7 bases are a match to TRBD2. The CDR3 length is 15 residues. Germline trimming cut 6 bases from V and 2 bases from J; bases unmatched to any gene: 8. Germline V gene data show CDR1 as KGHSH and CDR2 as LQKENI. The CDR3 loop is CASSLKRDHTDTQYF. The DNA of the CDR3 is TGTGCCAGCTCCCTAAAGCGGGATCACACAGATACGCAGTATTTT.

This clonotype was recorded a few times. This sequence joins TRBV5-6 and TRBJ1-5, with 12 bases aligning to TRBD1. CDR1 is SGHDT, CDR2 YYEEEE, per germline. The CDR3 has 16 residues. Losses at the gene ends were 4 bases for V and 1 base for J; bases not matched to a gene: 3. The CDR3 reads CASSHGTGGSNQPQHF. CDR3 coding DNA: TGTGCCAGCAGCCACGGGACAGGGGGCAGCAATCAGCCCCAGCATTTT.

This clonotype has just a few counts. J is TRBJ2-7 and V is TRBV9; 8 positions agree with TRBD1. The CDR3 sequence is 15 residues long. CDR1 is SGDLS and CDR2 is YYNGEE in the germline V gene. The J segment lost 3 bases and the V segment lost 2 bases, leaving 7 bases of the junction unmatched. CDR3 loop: CASSVTGAGVYEQYF. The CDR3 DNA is TGTGCCAGCAGCGTGACAGGGGCTGGGGTCTACGAGCAGTACTTC. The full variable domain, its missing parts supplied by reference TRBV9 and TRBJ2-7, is DSGVTQTPKHLITATGQRVTLRCSPRSGDLSVYWYQQSLDQGLQFLIQYYNGEERAKGNILERFSAQQFPDLHSELNLSSLELGDSALYFCASSVTGAGVYEQYFGPGTRLTVT.

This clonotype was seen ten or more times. The CDR3 loop is CASSLGADNTEAFF. DNA of the CDR3: TGTGCCAGCAGTTTAGGCGCAGACAACACTGAAGCTTTCTTT. The gene calls are TRBV28 and TRBJ1-1, with D hard to call. V was trimmed by 2 bases and J by 2 bases, leaving 9 bases between them. The CDR3 runs to 14 residues. Looked up from germline, CDR1 is MDHEN and CDR2 is SYDVKM.

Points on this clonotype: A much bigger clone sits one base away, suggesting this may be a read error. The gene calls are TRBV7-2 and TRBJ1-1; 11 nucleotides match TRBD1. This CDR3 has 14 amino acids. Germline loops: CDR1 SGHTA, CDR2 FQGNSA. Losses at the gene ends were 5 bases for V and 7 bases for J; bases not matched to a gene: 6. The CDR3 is CASSADRGRIEAFF. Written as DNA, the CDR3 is TGTGCCAGCAGCGCGGACAGGGGGCGGATTGAAGCTTTCTTT.